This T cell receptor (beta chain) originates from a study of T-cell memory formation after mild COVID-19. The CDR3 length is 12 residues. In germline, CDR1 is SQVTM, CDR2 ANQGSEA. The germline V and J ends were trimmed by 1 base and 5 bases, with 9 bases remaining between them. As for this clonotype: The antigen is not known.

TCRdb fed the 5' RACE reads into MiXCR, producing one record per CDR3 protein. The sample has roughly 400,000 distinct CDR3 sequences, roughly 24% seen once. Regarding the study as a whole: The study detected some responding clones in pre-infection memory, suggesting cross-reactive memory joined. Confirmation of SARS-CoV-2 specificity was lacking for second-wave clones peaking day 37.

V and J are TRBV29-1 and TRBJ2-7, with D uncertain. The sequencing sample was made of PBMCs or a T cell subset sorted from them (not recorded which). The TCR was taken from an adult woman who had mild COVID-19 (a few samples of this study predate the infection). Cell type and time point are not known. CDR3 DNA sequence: TGCAGCGTTGAAGTGGGCCTTAACGAGCAGTACTTC. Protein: CSVEVGLNEQYF.